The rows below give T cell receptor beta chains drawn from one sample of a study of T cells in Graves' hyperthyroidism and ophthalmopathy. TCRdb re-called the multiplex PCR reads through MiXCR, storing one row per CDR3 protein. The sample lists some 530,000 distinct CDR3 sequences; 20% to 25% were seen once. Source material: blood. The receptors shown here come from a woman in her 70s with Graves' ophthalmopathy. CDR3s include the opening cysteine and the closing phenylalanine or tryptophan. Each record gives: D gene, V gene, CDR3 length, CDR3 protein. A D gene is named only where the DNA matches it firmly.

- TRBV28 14 CASSQLIGQETQYF
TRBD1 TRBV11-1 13 CASGDRGSYEQYF
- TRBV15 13 CATRKGGYTEAFF
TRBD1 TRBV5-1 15 CASSAGQASTDTQYF
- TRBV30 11 CAWKSIYEQYF
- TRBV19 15 CASSMRGPGTDTQYF
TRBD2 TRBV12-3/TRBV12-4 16 CASSFWGLAGYNEQFF
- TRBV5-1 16 CASSLAPGDSYNEQFF
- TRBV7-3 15 CASSGPGTQADTQYF
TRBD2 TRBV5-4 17 CASSLIGRGAGANVLTF
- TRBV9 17 CASSYNSRRMTYNEQFF
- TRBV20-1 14 CSASAGSLNQPQHF
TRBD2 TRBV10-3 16 CATRVTSGMAYNEQFF
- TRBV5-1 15 CASSPESTSAYGYTF
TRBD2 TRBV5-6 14 CATRSGLEYNEQFF
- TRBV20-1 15 CSARARAGAGDEQFF
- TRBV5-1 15 CASSLVSWTVDGYTF
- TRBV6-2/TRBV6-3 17 CASNSWAGTGNTDTQYF
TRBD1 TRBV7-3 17 CASSSYGGTDWDSPLHF
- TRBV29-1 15 CSVAWTATKGNTIYF
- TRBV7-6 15 CASSNSQGGYNEQFF
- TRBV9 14 CASSVSSANYGYTF
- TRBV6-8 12 CASSFHRLTQYF
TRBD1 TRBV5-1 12 CASSRTGTIQFF
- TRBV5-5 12 CASSFHRESAFF
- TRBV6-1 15 CASSPRLQRAYEQYF
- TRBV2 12 CASSEGLQPQHF
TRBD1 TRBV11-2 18 CASSKQGAWPWTYNEQFF
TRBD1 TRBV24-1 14 CATSEPGQTDTQYF
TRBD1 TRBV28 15 CASSSRRTGASEAFF
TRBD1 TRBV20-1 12 CSRSQGAGELFF
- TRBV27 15 CASSLGPVSQETQYF
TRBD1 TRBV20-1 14 CSASQGGFNQPQHF
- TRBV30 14 CAWTSDSSYNEQFF
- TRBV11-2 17 CASSRPGREWSGNEQFF
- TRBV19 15 CASSIVPGLAETQYF
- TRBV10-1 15 CASSPSLINTGELFF
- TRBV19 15 CASSIQGLTYNEQFF
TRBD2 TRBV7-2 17 CASSLDVGRARLDEQFF
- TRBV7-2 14 CASSSRSTFYEQYF
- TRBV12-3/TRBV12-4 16 CASSFGSGVEGGELFF
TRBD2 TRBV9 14 CASSAGTTTDTQYF
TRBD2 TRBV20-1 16 CSARDIIAGETDTQYF
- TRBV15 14 CATSRAGSYEKLFF
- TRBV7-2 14 CASSPLGPTDTQYF
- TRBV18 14 CASSSLSLNTEAFF
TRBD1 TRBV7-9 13 CASSDRVDYGYTF
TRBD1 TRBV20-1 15 CSAGALDRVTYEQYF
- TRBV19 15 CASTSLTGIFYGYTF
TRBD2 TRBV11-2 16 CASSPGLAGGRNTQYF
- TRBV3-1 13 CASSQDRLAKQFF
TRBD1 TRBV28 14 CASKGGQVRYGYTF
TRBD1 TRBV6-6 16 CASSYSPGGLNTEAFF
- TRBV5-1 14 CASSLGSGGKGYTF
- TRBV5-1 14 CASSLEAEGSPLHF
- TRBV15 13 CATSPTENYGYTF
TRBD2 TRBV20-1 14 CSAITSALTYEQYF